Following are 21 T cell receptor beta chains from one sample sequenced in a study of shared clonotypes between healthy human individuals. Measured with immunoSEQ multiplex PCR; TCRdb has only the in-frame clones, and not every one. The repertoire holds roughly 2,500,000 clones, with 93% as singletons. The sample taken for sequencing was naive CD4+ T cells from PBMCs. Subset noted: CD45RA+ positively selected. Receptors were obtained from a man between 18 and 29 years old in good health. Some clones in this sample may be carry-over from other donors' samples.

The gene calls are TRBV2 and TRBJ2-3; possibly TRBD1 for D (6 bases). This CDR3 spans 12 amino acids. V lost 5 bases and J lost 5, with 8 bases in between. Germline CDR1 is SNHLY and CDR2 is FYNNEI. CDR3 nucleotides: TGTGCCAGCAGTCGGGGACAAGATACGCAGTATTTT. It specifies CASSRGQDTQYF.

The J gene is TRBJ2-4, the V gene TRBV19; no clear D. The CDR3 runs to 17 residues. V was cut by 7 bases and J by 1 base, with 20 bases left in between. The germline CDR1 and CDR2 sequences are LNHDA and SQIVND (reference sequence). CDR3 in DNA: TGTGCCAGTACTGCGTGGAATAAATTTAGGGCCAAAAACATTCAGTACTTC. Encoded protein: CASTAWNKFRAKNIQYF.

V gene TRBV29-1 combines with J gene TRBJ2-1; 13 positions agree with TRBD2. Germline lookup yields CDR1 SQVTM and CDR2 ANQGSEA. There are 16 residues in the CDR3. The junction had 9 bases not matched to a gene; V was cut back by 1 base and J by 9 bases. The CDR3 loop reads CSVEVPTSGRSVEQFF. The CDR3 nucleotides read TGCAGCGTTGAAGTACCGACTAGCGGGAGGAGTGTTGAGCAGTTCTTC.

This clone was seen a few times. The rearrangement joins TRBV7-8 to TRBJ1-1; the D gene is possibly TRBD1 (5 bases). Germline CDR1 reads SGHVS; CDR2 reads FQNEAQ. CDR3 length: 12 amino acids. Trimming removed 2 bases at V and 10 bases at J, with 11 bases between. CDR3 nucleotide sequence: TGTGCCAGCAGCTTACGGGGCGAGGGAGCTTTCTTT. Residues: CASSLRGEGAFF.

The chain uses TRBV6-5 and TRBJ1-1, with a possible D match to TRBD1 (5 bases). V lost 1 base and J 0 bases, leaving 9 bases between the germline ends. CDR1 MNHEY and CDR2 SVGAGI come from the germline V gene. CDR3 length: 15 amino acids. In nucleotides, the CDR3 is TGTGCCAGCAGTTACTGGGGCAGGGTGAACACTGAAGCTTTCTTT. Encoded protein: CASSYWGRVNTEAFF.

The chain combines TRBV28 with TRBJ2-5, with D hard to call. Looked up from germline, CDR1 is MDHEN and CDR2 is SYDVKM. There are 15 residues in the CDR3. V was trimmed by 1 base and J by 0 bases, leaving 9 bases between them. CDR3 amino acids: CASSLSGVYQETQYF. CDR3 nucleotide sequence: TGTGCCAGCAGTTTATCTGGAGTGTACCAAGAGACCCAGTACTTC.

The chain joins TRBV7-9 to TRBJ1-2; 7 bases align to TRBD1. Trimming took 0 bases from V and 7 from J; bases not matched to a gene: 5. CDR3 length: 14 residues. Looked up from germline, CDR1 is SEHNR and CDR2 is FQNEAQ (reference sequence). DNA for the CDR3: TGTGCCAGCAGCTTAGCTAGGACAGGCGGTGGCTACACCTTC. Translated, it gives CASSLARTGGGYTF.

The J gene is TRBJ2-7, the V gene TRBV18, with 9 positions matching TRBD1. The V gene's germline CDR1 is KGHSH and CDR2 LQKENI. V dropped 1 base and J dropped 6; count of bases not matched to a gene: 4. The CDR3 sequence is 14 residues long. This chain's CDR3 is CASSPQGQGSEQYF. The CDR3 coding sequence is TGTGCCAGCTCACCACAGGGACAGGGTTCCGAGCAGTACTTC.

J is TRBJ2-2 and V is TRBV5-1; the D gene is possibly TRBD2 (6 bases). The CDR3 totals 15 residues. Germline assignment: CDR1 SGHRS and CDR2 YFSETQ. Between the trimmed V and J ends, which lost 3 bases and 5 bases, there was a span of 14 bases. The CDR3 nucleotides are TGCGCCAGCAGCTACCTGACTAGTGGGACCGGGGAGCTGTTTTTT. Encoded protein: CASSYLTSGTGELFF.

The V gene is TRBV30, the J gene TRBJ1-1, with a tentative D call TRBD1 (6 bases). Trimming pared 4 bases from V and 2 bases from J, leaving 17 bases between. The CDR3 totals 15 residues. Germline V gene sequence: CDR1 GTSNPN, CDR2 SVGIG (reference sequence). The CDR3 DNA is TGTGCCTGGACCCCCGGGGGGCGCCCCAACACTGAAGCTTTCTTT. It is translated as CAWTPGGRPNTEAFF.

The chain carries TRBV5-4 and TRBJ1-1, with a tentative D call TRBD1 (5 bases). The CDR3 consists of 14 residues. V was clipped by 4 bases and J by 4 bases, with 14 bases between them. CDR1 SGHNT and CDR2 YYREEE come from the germline V gene (reference sequence). The CDR3 sequence: CASSRGTGGTEAFF. The CDR3 DNA sequence: TGTGCCAGCAGCCGCGGGACGGGCGGCACTGAAGCTTTCTTT.

This sequence joins TRBV28 and TRBJ2-7; tentatively, D is TRBD1 (7 bases). The length of the CDR3 is 13 residues. V was pared by 6 bases and J by 4 bases, with 13 bases between. Germline-derived CDR1 and CDR2 are MDHEN and SYDVKM. For the CDR3, the DNA is TGTGCCAGCAGCAGGGGGGTAGAATACGAGCAGTACTTC. Its translation: CASSRGVEYEQYF. The full variable domain, with the rest looked up from reference TRBV28 and TRBJ2-7, is DVKVTQSSRYLVKRTGEKVFLECVQDMDHENMFWYRQDPGLGLRLIYFSYDVKMKEKGDIPEGYSVSREKKERFSLILESASTNQTSMYLCASSRGVEYEQYFGPGTRLTVT.

The chain carries TRBV13 and TRBJ1-3, with D possibly being TRBD1 (5 bases). Trimming removed 3 bases from V and 2 bases from J, with 32 bases in between. Germline values: CDR1 PRHDT, CDR2 FYEKMQ (reference sequence). This CDR3 region has 22 residues. The CDR3 loop is CASSFRRAGTLSPRVPGNTIYF. The CDR3 bases are TGTGCCAGCAGCTTTAGGCGCGCCGGGACCCTCTCGCCCCGGGTCCCTGGAAACACCATATATTTT.

V and J are TRBV2 and TRBJ1-2; D is unclear. The CDR3 contains 14 residues. Trimming took off 6 bases at V and 0 bases at J, with 11 bases between the two ends. Germline V CDR1 and CDR2: SNHLY, FYNNEI. CDR3 in DNA: TGTGCCAGCAGATCCTCCGCATCTAACTATGGCTACACCTTC. Amino acids: CASRSSASNYGYTF.

This chain joins TRBV6-1 and TRBJ1-5, with D unresolved. Per the germline V gene, CDR1 is MNHNS and CDR2 is SASEGT. The V end lost 10 bases, the J end lost 10 bases, and 17 bases lay between the germline ends. The length of the CDR3 is 12 residues. The CDR3: CATEKDDGPQHF. The CDR3 nucleotides are TGTGCCACCGAGAAGGACGACGGACCCCAGCATTTT.

The gene calls are TRBV29-1 and TRBJ2-3; D is perhaps TRBD2 (6 bases). CDR1 SQVTM and CDR2 ANQGSEA come from the germline V gene. The CDR3 contains 14 residues. V lost 3 bases and J 0 bases, leaving 10 bases between the germline ends. The CDR3 DNA follows: TGCAGCGTTGAGCTAGCGTCTAGCACAGATACGCAGTATTTT. This encodes CSVELASSTDTQYF.

The gene calls are TRBV11-3 and TRBJ2-2, with D tentatively TRBD1 (5 bases). Deletions cut 3 bases from V and 0 bases from J, with 11 bases between. Germline V gene data show CDR1 as SGHNT and CDR2 as YENEEA. The CDR3 is 16 amino acids. Written as DNA, the CDR3 is TGTGCCAGCAGCTTGCAGGCAGGGTCGAACACCGGGGAGCTGTTTTTT. Translation gives CASSLQAGSNTGELFF.

The chain joins TRBV6-5 to TRBJ1-2, with TRBD1 as a possible D gene (6 bases). The CDR3 runs to 13 residues. Trimming took off 7 bases at V and 12 bases at J, with 21 bases between the two ends. The germline V gene has CDR1 MNHEY and CDR2 SVGAGI. The DNA for the CDR3 is TGTGCCAGCACCCAACCCCTGACAGGTCGGAACACCTTC. Protein: CASTQPLTGRNTF.

Concerning this clone itself: This same CDR3 is encoded by further DNA sequences in the sample. The chain uses TRBV19 and TRBJ2-2; TRBD1 is a possible D gene (6 bases). Looked up from germline, CDR1 is LNHDA and CDR2 is SQIVND (reference sequence). The CDR3 is 13 amino acids. V was cut by 5 bases and J by 4 bases, with 8 bases left in between. CDR3 loop: CASSVQGTGELFF. The CDR3 region has the DNA TGTGCCAGTAGTGTACAGGGCACCGGGGAGCTGTTTTTT.

The chain recombines TRBV7-3 with TRBJ1-2; no firm D call. Trimming cost V 4 bases and J 5 bases, with 11 bases left between them. CDR1 is SGHTA and CDR2 is FQGTGA in the germline V gene. The CDR3 length is 13 residues. Here the CDR3 reads CASSSIPGYGYTF. DNA of the CDR3: TGTGCCAGCAGCTCAATTCCTGGGTATGGCTACACCTTC.

The chain links TRBV27 to TRBJ2-5, with D maybe TRBD2 (5 bases). With 4 bases removed from V and 1 base from J, the gap between germline ends came to 10 bases. Germline V lookup: CDR1 MNHEY, CDR2 SMNVEV (reference sequence). The CDR3 runs to 14 residues. CDR3 region: CASSYNSGQETQYF. CDR3 coding DNA: TGTGCCAGCAGTTATAACAGCGGCCAAGAGACCCAGTACTTC.